The T cell receptor (beta chain) described here comes from a study of cytomegalovirus exposure and HLA in healthy donors. Study-wide results and caveats: Earlier analysis yielded a pattern in which most TCR beta V segments were productive about 87% or about 30% of the time. A later analysis found common viral pathogens apparently linked to several of the most significant clusters.

A word on this clone: Antigen specificity is unknown. One junction end does not reproduce the germline sequence, and a read error may be involved.

The CDR3 is 11 residues long. The germline gives CDR1 MDHEN, CDR2 SYDVKM. PCR primers comprised 60 Vbeta and 13 Jbeta primers. Assay: immunoSEQ multiplex PCR; the TCRdb copy retains only in-frame clones and omits some. The sample holds tens of thousands of clones, 80% to 90% seen once. The specimen was PBMCs. The sequence was collected from a man aged 18 to 30 in good health and CMV-seronegative. The rearrangement joins TRBV28 to TRBJ1-4; TRBD1 is a possible D gene (6 bases). CDR3: CASRYRAQVSF. The DNA for the CDR3 is TGTGCCAGCAGATACAGGGCCCAAGTTTCTTTT.